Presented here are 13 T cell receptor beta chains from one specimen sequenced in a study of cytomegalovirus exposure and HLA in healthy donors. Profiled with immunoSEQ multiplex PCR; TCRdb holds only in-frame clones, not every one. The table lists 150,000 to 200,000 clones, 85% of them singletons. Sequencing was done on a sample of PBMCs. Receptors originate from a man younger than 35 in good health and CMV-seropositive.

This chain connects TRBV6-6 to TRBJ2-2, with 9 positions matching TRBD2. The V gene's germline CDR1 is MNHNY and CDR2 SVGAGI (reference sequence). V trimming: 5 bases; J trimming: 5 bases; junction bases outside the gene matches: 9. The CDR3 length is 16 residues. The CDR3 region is CASSPTSGFLTGELFF. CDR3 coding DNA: TGTGCCAGCAGTCCCACTAGCGGGTTCTTAACCGGGGAGCTGTTTTTT.

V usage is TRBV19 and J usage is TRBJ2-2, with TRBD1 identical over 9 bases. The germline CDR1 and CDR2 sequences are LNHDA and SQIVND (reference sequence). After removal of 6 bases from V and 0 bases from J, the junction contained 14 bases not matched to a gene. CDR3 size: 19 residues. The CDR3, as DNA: TGTGCCAGTAGCCAAGGACAGGGGCTGGGAGACGCGAACACCGGGGAGCTGTTTTTT. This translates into CASSQGQGLGDANTGELFF.

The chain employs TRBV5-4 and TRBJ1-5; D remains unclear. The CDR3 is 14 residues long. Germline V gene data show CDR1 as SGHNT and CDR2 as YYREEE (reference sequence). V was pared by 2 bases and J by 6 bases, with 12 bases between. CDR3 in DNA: TGTGCCAGCAGCTTTGGAGGTACGGTTCAGCCCCAGCATTTT. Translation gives CASSFGGTVQPQHF.

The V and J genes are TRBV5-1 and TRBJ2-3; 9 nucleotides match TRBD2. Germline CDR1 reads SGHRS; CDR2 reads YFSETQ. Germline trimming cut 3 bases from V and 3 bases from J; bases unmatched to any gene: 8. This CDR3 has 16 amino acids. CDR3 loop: CASSSRGGDITDTQYF. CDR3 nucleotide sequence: TGCGCCAGCAGCTCGCGGGGGGGCGATATTACAGATACGCAGTATTTT.

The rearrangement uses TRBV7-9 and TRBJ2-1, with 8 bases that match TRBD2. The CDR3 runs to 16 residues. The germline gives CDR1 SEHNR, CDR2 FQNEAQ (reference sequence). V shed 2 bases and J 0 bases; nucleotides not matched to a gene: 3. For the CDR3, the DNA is TGTGCCAGCAGCTTACGGGGGGGCGACTCCTACAATGAGCAGTTCTTC. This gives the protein CASSLRGGDSYNEQFF.

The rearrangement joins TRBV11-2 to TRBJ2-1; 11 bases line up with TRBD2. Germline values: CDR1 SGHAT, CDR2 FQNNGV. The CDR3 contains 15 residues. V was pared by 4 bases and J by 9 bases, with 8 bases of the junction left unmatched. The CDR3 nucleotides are TGTGCCAGCAGCTCCACTAGCGGGAGTCGGGGTGAGCAGTTCTTC. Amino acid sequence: CASSSTSGSRGEQFF.

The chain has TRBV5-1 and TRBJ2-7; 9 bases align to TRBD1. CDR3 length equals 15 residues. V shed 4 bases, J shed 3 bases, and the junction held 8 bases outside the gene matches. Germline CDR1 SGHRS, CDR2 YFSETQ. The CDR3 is CASSVPGTGLYEQYF. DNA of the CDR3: TGCGCCAGCAGCGTTCCCGGGACAGGGCTCTACGAGCAGTACTTC.

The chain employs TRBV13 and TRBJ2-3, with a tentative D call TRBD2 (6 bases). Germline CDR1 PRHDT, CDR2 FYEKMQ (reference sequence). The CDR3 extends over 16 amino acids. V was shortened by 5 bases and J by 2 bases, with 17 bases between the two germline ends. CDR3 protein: CASSGSRRAVTDTQYF. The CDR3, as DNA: TGTGCCAGCAGCGGCAGTAGGAGGGCCGTCACAGATACGCAGTATTTT.

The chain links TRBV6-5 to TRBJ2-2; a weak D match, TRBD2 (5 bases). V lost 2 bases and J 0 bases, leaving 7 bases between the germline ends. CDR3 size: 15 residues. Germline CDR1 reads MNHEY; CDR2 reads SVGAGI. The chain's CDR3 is CASSYRRANTGELFF. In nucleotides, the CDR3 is TGTGCCAGCAGTTACAGGCGGGCGAACACCGGGGAGCTGTTTTTT.

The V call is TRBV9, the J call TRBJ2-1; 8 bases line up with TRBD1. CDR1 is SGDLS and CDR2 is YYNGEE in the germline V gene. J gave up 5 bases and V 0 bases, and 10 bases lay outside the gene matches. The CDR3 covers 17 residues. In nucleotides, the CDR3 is TGTGCCAGCAGCGTAGAGGTTTGGGGGACAGGACACAATGAGCAGTTCTTC. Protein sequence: CASSVEVWGTGHNEQFF.

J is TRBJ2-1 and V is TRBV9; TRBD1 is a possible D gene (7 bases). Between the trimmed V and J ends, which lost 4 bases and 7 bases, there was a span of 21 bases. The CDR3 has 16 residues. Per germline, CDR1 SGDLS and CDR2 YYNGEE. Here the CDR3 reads CASSSKQVAGGNEQFF. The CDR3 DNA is TGTGCCAGCAGCTCCAAACAGGTGGCAGGGGGGAATGAGCAGTTCTTC.

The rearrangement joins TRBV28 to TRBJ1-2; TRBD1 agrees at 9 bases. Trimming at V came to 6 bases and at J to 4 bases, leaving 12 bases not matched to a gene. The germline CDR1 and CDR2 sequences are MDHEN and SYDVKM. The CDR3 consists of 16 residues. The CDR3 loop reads CASSEWTGVDGYGYTF. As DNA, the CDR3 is TGTGCCAGCAGCGAGTGGACAGGGGTGGATGGCTATGGCTACACCTTC.

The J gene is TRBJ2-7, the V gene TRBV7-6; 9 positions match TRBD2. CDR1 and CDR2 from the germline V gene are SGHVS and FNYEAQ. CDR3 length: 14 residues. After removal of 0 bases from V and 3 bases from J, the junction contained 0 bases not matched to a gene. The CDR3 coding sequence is TGTGCCAGCAGCTTAGCTAGCGGGGGCTACGAGCAGTACTTC. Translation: CASSLASGGYEQYF. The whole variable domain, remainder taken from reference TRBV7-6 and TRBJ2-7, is GAGVSQSPRYKVTKRGQDVALRCDPISGHVSLYWYRQALGQGPEFLTYFNYEAQQDKSGLPNDRFSAERPEGSISTLTIQRTEQRDSAMYRCASSLASGGYEQYFGPGTRLTVT.